This T cell receptor beta chain comes out of a study of human T cells and chemical hapten exposure. The CDR3 has 14 amino acids. V was pared by 7 bases and J by 5 bases, with 17 bases between. Germline-derived CDR1 and CDR2 are SQVTM and ANQGSEA. Individual cDNA molecules in this library carried unique molecular identifiers. TCRdb reprocessed the RACE reads with MiXCR, giving one entry per CDR3 protein. The data show tens of thousands of distinct CDR3 sequences, about 10% seen once. The sample holds many counts of this clonotype. Indicated time point: patch test 1, 2 weeks after DPC sensitization. As for treatment: therapeutic diphenylcyclopropenone sensitization with weekly scalp DPC.

The chain carries TRBV29-1 and TRBJ2-2, with D possibly TRBD1 on 5 matching bases. The sequence was obtained from a woman between 45 and 60 years old with alopecia areata. Some clones in this sample may be carry-over from other donors' samples. This specimen was whole blood, taken in connection with sensitization to the hapten diphenylcyclopropenone (DPC). The chain's CDR3 is CSARRQGSTGELFF. The CDR3 nucleotides are TGCAGCGCCAGAAGGCAGGGAAGTACCGGGGAGCTGTTTTTT.